Listed below are T cell receptor beta chains from one sample, sequenced in a study of T cell responses to AZD1222 COVID-19 vaccine. Generated by immunoSEQ multiplex PCR, the TCRdb table keeps only in-frame clones and is missing some. This sample yields around 77,000 clones, of which 86% are seen a single time; roughly 2.4% belongs to the top ten. The sequencing here drew on peripheral blood, taken on day 0 of AZD1222 vaccination. The receptors were sampled from an adult in good health. Each CDR3 is given with its conserved first and last residue. Each record gives: V gene, D gene, CDR3 protein. The D gene is left open where the match is weak.

TRBV5-1 . CASSLNRVSSGANVLTF
TRBV28 TRBD1 CASSPPDRDWYIQYF
TRBV28 . CASSLLGGDSRSGYTF
TRBV9 TRBD2 CASSVRGLAGIDTQYF
TRBV18 . CASSPRSGDSNQPQHF
TRBV6-4 . CASSLDGDTQYF
TRBV7-3 . CASSSTGPRGHEQFF
TRBV7-3 . CASSFSSYNEQFF
TRBV6-5 . CASTHGGFAYEQYF
TRBV5-4 . CASSLGQALNNEQFF
TRBV5-1 TRBD2 CASSFISGAPYNEQFF
TRBV30 TRBD1 CAWTAGTGVQPQHF
TRBV6-2/TRBV6-3 TRBD2 CASCLTPSGGYEQYF
TRBV7-8 . CASSSTDRQETQYF
TRBV6-1 TRBD1 CASSELGSGQGYEKLFF
TRBV3-1/TRBV3-2 . CASSQDVDSHSGNTIYF
TRBV30 . CAWAIQGGYEQYF
TRBV4-3 TRBD2 CASSQKTPTSGRARTQYF
TRBV4-3 TRBD2 CASSQGLSGSFDNEQFF
TRBV14 TRBD2 CASSQDLTSGTNTGELFF
TRBV2 . CASSRGIPNTEAFF
TRBV27 . CASSMSTTGWEKLFF
TRBV2 TRBD2 CASSASGRLDHEQYF
TRBV2 . CASRPETGPTDTQYF
TRBV6-5 TRBD1 CASSYSGQGRRQPQHF
TRBV20-1 . CSADRNTEAFF
TRBV5-1 . CASSFTGNEQFF
TRBV11-3 TRBD1 CASSKGTVNSPLHF
TRBV6-5 . CASRSGDTQYF
TRBV7-6 TRBD2 CASSFGLAGSNEQYF
TRBV19 . CASSIGRTYGYTF
TRBV28 . CASSKGNEKLFF
TRBV7-9 . CASSLRGDDEQFF
TRBV14 . CASSPLVGYEQYF
TRBV6-5 . CAVSKGGFYGYTF
TRBV4-3 . CASSQVIRGFHEQYF
TRBV11-2 . CASSTGQRTNYGYTF
TRBV6-5 . CASSLRGTEAFF
TRBV4-1 . CASSQVAGTDTQYF
TRBV2 TRBD1 CASIGQGSRNTEAFF
TRBV7-2 . CASSLGRLGVGELFF
TRBV9 TRBD2 CASSVAGGSQEQFF
TRBV7-2 . CASSLDGGKDQPQHF
TRBV3-1/TRBV3-2 TRBD1 CASSQLDRGTGNTIYF
TRBV7-2 TRBD2 CASSLGGSGAAYEQYF
TRBV27 TRBD1 CASSSQGTGGEKLFF
TRBV5-1 . CASSLSQGNNSPLHF
TRBV3-1/TRBV3-2 . CASSHLEVEKLFF
TRBV7-6 . CASSLAVSVLGANVLTF
TRBV3-1/TRBV3-2 . CASSRGTTGNTIYF
TRBV15 . CATSRDRNSGNTIYF
TRBV10-2 . CASSGADSLRLHF
TRBV4-1 . CASSQPGLYNEQFF
TRBV10-3 TRBD2 CAIRGAGGDSYEQYF